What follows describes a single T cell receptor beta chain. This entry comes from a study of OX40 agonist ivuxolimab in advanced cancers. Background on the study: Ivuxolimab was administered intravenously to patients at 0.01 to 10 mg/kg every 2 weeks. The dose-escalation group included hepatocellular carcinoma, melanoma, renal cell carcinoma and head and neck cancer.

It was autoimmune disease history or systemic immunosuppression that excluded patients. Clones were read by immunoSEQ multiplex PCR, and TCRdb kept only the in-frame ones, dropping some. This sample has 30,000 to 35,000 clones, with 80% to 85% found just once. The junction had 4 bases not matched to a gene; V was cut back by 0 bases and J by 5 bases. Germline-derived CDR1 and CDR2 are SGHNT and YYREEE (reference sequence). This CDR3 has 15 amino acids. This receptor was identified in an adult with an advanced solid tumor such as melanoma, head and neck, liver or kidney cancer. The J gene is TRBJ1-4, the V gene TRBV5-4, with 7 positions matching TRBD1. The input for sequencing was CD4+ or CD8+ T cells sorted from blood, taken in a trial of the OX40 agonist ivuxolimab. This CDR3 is CASSLVQGGNEKLFF. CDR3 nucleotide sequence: TGTGCCAGCAGCTTGGTCCAGGGGGGGAATGAAAAACTGTTTTTT.